Presented here are 8 T cell receptor beta chains from one specimen sequenced in a study of beta chain features in type 1 diabetes (dated by TCRdb to 2016 to 2019). Library method: the immunoSEQ multiplex PCR assay. All of the isolated RNA was reverse transcribed with the High Capacity cDNA Reverse Transcription Kit, so expressed TCRB transcripts were sequenced. The source is immuneACCESS, and TCRdb retained only in-frame sequences with V and J called. Part of the clones is not carried over; for the studies checked, unresolved V genes explain less than half of this, and the remainder is unexplained. The sample table holds some 330,000 clones, of which 11% were seen once. Roughly 0.014% of the sample is held by the ten biggest clonotypes. The sample was naive CD4+ T cells from blood. This specimen's cell subset or site label, interpreted: true naive CD4+ T cells. The receptors here all came from a woman aged 25 to 45 in good health.

V is TRBV28 and J is TRBJ1-2; 9 bases map to TRBD1. V lost 5 bases, J lost 0 bases, and 4 bases stayed unmatched. The CDR3 is made up of 15 amino acids. The germline gives CDR1 MDHEN, CDR2 SYDVKM. CDR3 DNA sequence: TGTGCCAGCAGTCCGGGACAGGGAGCTAACTATGGCTACACCTTC. It translates to CASSPGQGANYGYTF.

With regard to this clone: The same CDR3 can be traced to other DNA sequences in this sample. This rearrangement joins TRBV30 to TRBJ1-5; D gene unclear. Looked up from germline, CDR1 is GTSNPN and CDR2 is SVGIG (reference sequence). The V gene lost 2 bases and the J gene lost 2 bases, with 7 bases spanning the gap. The CDR3 has 13 residues. This CDR3 is CAWSLRGNQPQHF. CDR3 sequence (DNA): TGTGCCTGGAGTCTACGGGGCAATCAGCCCCAGCATTTT.

The chain carries TRBV30 and TRBJ1-5; D is possibly TRBD1 (6 bases). The V end lost 0 bases, the J end lost 6 bases, and 12 bases lay between the germline ends. The germline CDR1 and CDR2 sequences are GTSNPN and SVGIG (reference sequence). This CDR3 contains 14 residues. The CDR3 DNA is TGTGCCTGGAGTGTAAACAGGGTGGGTCAGCCCCAGCATTTT. This codes for CAWSVNRVGQPQHF.

In this sample, this clone turned up a few times. The chain is built from TRBV28 and TRBJ2-7, with TRBD1 matching 9 bases. The CDR3 totals 16 residues. V gave up 7 bases and J gave up 6 bases; unmatched junction bases: 16. Germline lookup yields CDR1 MDHEN and CDR2 SYDVKM. The CDR3 region is CASTLTRGTGGREQYF. For the CDR3, the DNA is TGTGCCAGCACACTCACTCGCGGAACAGGGGGCCGCGAGCAGTACTTC.

This clone was seen more than once but under ten times. This rearrangement joins TRBV28 to TRBJ2-4, with 8 bases fitting TRBD1. V lost 5 bases and J lost 11; bases outside the gene matches: 8. This CDR3 comprises 13 residues. Germline CDR1 MDHEN, CDR2 SYDVKM. CDR3 sequence reads: CASSTGQGRVQYF. In nucleotides, the CDR3 is TGTGCCAGCAGTACCGGACAGGGAAGGGTTCAGTACTTC.

This rearrangement joins TRBV28 to TRBJ2-7, with TRBD2 matching 7 bases. Per germline, CDR1 MDHEN and CDR2 SYDVKM. CDR3 length: 12 amino acids. Losses at the gene ends were 5 bases for V and 6 bases for J; bases not matched to a gene: 4. The CDR3, as DNA: TGTGCCAGCAGTCTGGGGAGGGCCGAGCAGTACTTC. Amino acid sequence: CASSLGRAEQYF.

This clone was recorded a few times. This chain links TRBV28 with TRBJ2-1, with 13 bases that match TRBD2. The CDR3 totals 14 residues. Germline values: CDR1 MDHEN, CDR2 SYDVKM. After removal of 7 bases from V and 10 bases from J, the junction contained 7 bases not matched to a gene. The CDR3 DNA sequence: TGTGCCAGCACATCGGGACTAGCGGGAAAGGAGCAGTTCTTC. Its translation: CASTSGLAGKEQFF.

V usage is TRBV27 and J usage is TRBJ2-1; unclear D gene. Germline V gene data show CDR1 as MNHEY and CDR2 as SMNVEV (reference sequence). V was clipped by 6 bases and J by 8 bases, with 14 bases between them. CDR3 length equals 13 residues. CDR3 in amino acids: CASRRGPVDEQFF. The CDR3 nucleotides are TGTGCCAGCAGGAGAGGTCCCGTCGATGAGCAGTTCTTC.